The 24 T cell receptor beta chains below come from one sample, sequenced in a study of T-cell reconstitution after alpha-beta-depleted transplantation in children. As it was prepared, the TCRbeta library received unique molecular identifiers. TCRdb itself ran the PCR reads through MiXCR, one entry per CDR3 protein. The data hold about 260,000 distinct CDR3 sequences, with just under 8.5% observed a single time. The sequencing here drew on PBMCs, mostly from graft donor cells, taken 180 days after TCRalphabeta/CD19-depleted stem cell transplant. All receptors come from a male patient younger than 18 who had a stem cell transplant for acute lymphoblastic leukemia, so the T cells may come from the graft donor.

This clonotype was detected many times. The chain links TRBV29-1 to TRBJ1-3; the D gene is possibly TRBD1 (6 bases). The V gene's germline CDR1 is SQVTM and CDR2 ANQGSEA. CDR3 length equals 15 residues. With 1 base removed from V and 4 bases from J, the gap between germline ends came to 14 bases. CDR3 in amino acids: CSVEAGQGFGNTIYF. CDR3 bases: TGCAGCGTTGAAGCTGGCCAGGGGTTCGGAAACACCATATATTTT.

This clonotype appeared many times. The rearrangement links TRBV5-1 to TRBJ1-4, with 10 bases matching TRBD1. The CDR3 runs to 16 residues. Germline CDR1 is SGHRS and CDR2 is YFSETQ. The V and J ends lost 4 bases and 4 bases, in that order; junction bases with no gene match: 7. CDR3 loop: CASSRTGGGVNEKLFF. In nucleotides, the CDR3 is TGCGCCAGCAGCCGGACAGGGGGTGGTGTTAATGAAAAACTGTTTTTT.

The chain combines TRBV5-1 with TRBJ2-3; 7 bases map to TRBD1. J was trimmed by 2 bases and V by 2 bases; bases with no gene match: 5. The germline CDR1 and CDR2 sequences are SGHRS and YFSETQ. The CDR3 contains 15 residues. This chain's CDR3 is CASSFQGVDTDTQYF. CDR3 DNA: TGCGCCAGCAGCTTCCAGGGGGTTGACACAGATACGCAGTATTTT.

This clonotype was found many times. The chain recombines TRBV5-1 with TRBJ1-1, with 12 bases aligning to TRBD1. In germline, CDR1 is SGHRS, CDR2 YFSETQ. With V trimmed by 0 bases and J by 5 bases, 8 bases remained unmatched. The CDR3 has 17 amino acids. The CDR3 loop reads CASSLAPPGQGATEAFF. CDR3 coding DNA: TGCGCCAGCAGCTTGGCCCCGCCGGGACAGGGGGCGACTGAAGCTTTCTTT.

The CDR3 DNA is TGTGCCAGCACGGAAGGGAGAAATTCACCCCTCCACTTT. It is translated as CASTEGRNSPLHF. V and J are TRBV2 and TRBJ1-6; D gene uncertain. The CDR3 is made up of 13 amino acids. Germline V gene data show CDR1 as SNHLY and CDR2 as FYNNEI. With 7 bases removed from V and 7 bases from J, the gap between germline ends came to 11 bases.

This clonotype has at least ten counts. The CDR3, as DNA: TGTGCCAGCAGCCCAAGGACAGGATCGATATTCTCACCCCTCCACTTT. Translation: CASSPRTGSIFSPLHF. The chain is built from TRBV11-2 and TRBJ1-6; TRBD1 matches at 7 bases. The CDR3 extends over 16 amino acids. Germline V gene sequence: CDR1 SGHAT, CDR2 FQNNGV. V trimming: 5 bases; J trimming: 10 bases; junction bases outside the gene matches: 14.

This clonotype has at least ten counts. This sequence joins TRBV5-1 and TRBJ2-3; D tentatively reads TRBD1 or TRBD2 (5 bases each). Germline V gene lookup returns CDR1 SGHRS and CDR2 YFSETQ. CDR3 length equals 13 residues. V dropped 9 bases and J dropped 0 bases, with 11 bases sitting between them. As DNA, the CDR3 is TGCGCCACCGGTGGGGGAAGCACAGATACGCAGTATTTT. Translated, it gives CATGGGSTDTQYF.

For this clonotype: With a much larger clone just one base away, this may be a read error. The chain carries TRBV24-1 and TRBJ2-3; possible D gene TRBD2, 6 bases. This CDR3 spans 17 amino acids. Germline CDR1 KGHDR, CDR2 SFDVKD. CDR3 coding DNA: TGTGCCGCCAGTGATTTTAGCCGCGGGGTTAGCACAGATACGCAGTATTTT. This gives the protein CAASDFSRGVSTDTQYF.

This clonotype was seen ten or more times. V and J are TRBV9 and TRBJ2-3; the D gene is possibly TRBD2 (5 bases). This CDR3 contains 15 residues. Germline values: CDR1 SGDLS, CDR2 YYNGEE. The V and J ends lost 1 base and 1 base respectively, with 10 bases between them. This CDR3 is CASSVRAGGTDTQYF. The CDR3 nucleotides read TGTGCCAGCAGCGTAAGAGCCGGGGGCACAGATACGCAGTATTTT.

This clonotype was seen many times. The rearrangement joins TRBV28 to TRBJ2-7, with 11 bases identical to TRBD2. This CDR3 region has 14 residues. Germline V gene data show CDR1 as MDHEN and CDR2 as SYDVKM. The V segment lost 4 bases and the J segment 4 bases; nucleotides outside the gene matches: 3. CDR3 DNA sequence: TGTGCCAGCAGTTCGACTAGCGGGACTTACGAGCAGTACTTC. Its protein is CASSSTSGTYEQYF.

This clonotype was observed many times. The chain is built from TRBV7-2 and TRBJ1-1; 7 bases align to TRBD1. The CDR3 runs 15 residues. Germline CDR1 and CDR2: SGHTA and FQGNSA. The V and J ends lost 5 bases and 3 bases, in that order; junction bases with no gene match: 9. The CDR3 loop reads CASSNNRGPHTEAFF. In nucleotides, the CDR3 is TGTGCCAGCAGCAATAACAGGGGCCCGCACACTGAAGCTTTCTTT.

This clonotype has ten or more counts. The chain joins TRBV29-1 to TRBJ1-1; D is perhaps TRBD1 (5 bases). Germline V gives CDR1 SQVTM, CDR2 ANQGSEA. Between the trimmed V and J ends, which lost 7 bases and 2 bases, there was a span of 11 bases. The CDR3 has 12 residues. The CDR3 DNA is TGCAGCGCAGGGAAGGCAAACACTGAAGCTTTCTTT. Encoded protein: CSAGKANTEAFF. The full variable domain, with the rest looked up from reference TRBV29-1 and TRBJ1-1, is SAVISQKPSRDICQRGTSLTIQCQVDSQVTMMFWYRQQPGQSLTLIATANQGSEATYESGFVIDKFPISRPNLTFSTLTVSNMSPEDSSIYLCSAGKANTEAFFGQGTRLTVV.

This clonotype appeared many times. The V gene is TRBV28, the J gene TRBJ1-2; the D gene is possibly TRBD1 (6 bases). Germline V gene sequence: CDR1 MDHEN, CDR2 SYDVKM. The CDR3 runs 13 residues. V lost 4 bases and J lost 5, with 11 bases in between. For the CDR3, the DNA is TGTGCCAGCAGTTCTCACAGGGCGTATGGCTACACCTTC. Residues: CASSSHRAYGYTF.

Comment on this clonotype: Given a much more abundant clone one base away, this may be a read error. V usage is TRBV10-2 and J usage is TRBJ2-5, with a possible D match to TRBD2 (5 bases). Germline V lookup: CDR1 WSHSY, CDR2 SAAADI. The V end lost 11 bases, the J end lost 2 bases, and 18 bases lay between the germline ends. The CDR3 spans 14 residues. CDR3 DNA: TGCGCCTCCCGATTGGGCGGCGGGCAAGAGACCCAGTACTTC. Translation: CASRLGGGQETQYF.

Remarks on this clonotype: A much larger clone differs from this one at a single base, so this may be a read error. The chain recombines TRBV20-1 with TRBJ2-7; 8 nucleotides match TRBD2. This CDR3 has 16 amino acids. In germline, CDR1 is DFQATT, CDR2 SNEGSKA (reference sequence). CDR3 sequence reads: CRARDRGGLPSYEQYF. The DNA for the CDR3 is TGCAGGGCTAGAGATCGGGGGGGACTCCCATCTTACGAGCAGTACTTC.

This clonotype occurred many times. The DNA for the CDR3 is TGCGCCAGCAGCCAAACCCCCCGGTCAGCCTCCTATAATTCACCCCTCCACTTT. Encoded protein: CASSQTPRSASYNSPLHF. The chain is built from TRBV4-3 and TRBJ1-6; no definite D call. V lost 2 bases, J lost 0 bases, and 14 bases lay in between. The CDR3 loop spans 18 amino acids. Germline CDR1 reads LGHNA; CDR2 reads YSLEER.

This clonotype was seen repeatedly, ten times or more. The V and J genes are TRBV6-5 and TRBJ2-2, with TRBD1 identical over 8 bases. Unmatched junction bases numbered 5, after V lost 6 bases and J lost 5 bases. The CDR3 sequence is 14 residues long. Looked up from germline, CDR1 is MNHEY and CDR2 is SVGAGI. The chain's CDR3 is CASRRTGPTGELFF. The CDR3 DNA sequence: TGTGCCAGCAGACGGACAGGGCCGACCGGGGAGCTGTTTTTT.

This clonotype was seen repeatedly, ten times or more. V and J are TRBV5-6 and TRBJ2-2; 14 bases line up with TRBD2. Trimming cost V 5 bases and J 8 bases; bases outside gene matches: 17. Per germline, CDR1 SGHDT and CDR2 YYEEEE. There are 19 residues in the CDR3. The CDR3 is CASRSGTSGRNPLGGELFF. The CDR3 bases are TGTGCCAGCAGGTCCGGGACTAGCGGGAGAAACCCCCTAGGGGGGGAGCTGTTTTTT.

This clonotype was recorded many times. V is TRBV10-3 and J is TRBJ2-5; D possibly corresponds to TRBD2 (5 bases). Germline CDR1 is ENHRY and CDR2 is SYGVKD. This CDR3 comprises 13 residues. V lost 3 bases and J lost 9, with 14 bases in between. This CDR3 reads CAISDDRYGAQYF. The DNA for the CDR3 is TGTGCCATCAGTGACGATCGGTACGGGGCCCAGTACTTC.

This clonotype was counted at least ten times. CDR3 in DNA: TGTGCCAGCAGCGTTGGGGGCACTAGCGGGAGGGCCTGGGGGACCCAGTACTTC. This translates into CASSVGGTSGRAWGTQYF. This chain connects TRBV21-1 to TRBJ2-5; TRBD2 was called by the table and not checked on the DNA. TRBV21-1 constitutes a pseudogene. The CDR3 loop spans 18 amino acids.

The V call is TRBV10-2, the J call TRBJ1-5; D unresolved. CDR3 length: 20 residues. V shed 2 bases and J shed 1 base, with 24 bases lying between them. In germline, CDR1 is WSHSY, CDR2 SAAADI. CDR3 in amino acids: CASSEIPWVPGTRSNQPQHF. CDR3 in DNA: TGCGCCAGCAGTGAGATCCCATGGGTACCGGGAACTAGGAGCAATCAGCCCCAGCATTTT.

This clonotype was recorded many times. This chain uses TRBV9 with TRBJ2-7; D possibly corresponds to TRBD2 (7 bases). V lost 0 bases to trimming and J lost 7 bases, with 17 bases between them. The germline V gene encodes CDR1 SGDLS and CDR2 YYNGEE. The length of the CDR3 is 15 residues. The DNA for the CDR3 is TGTGCCAGCAGCGTAGGCGGGGGCCCCTCCGGTGAGCAGTACTTC. It encodes CASSVGGGPSGEQYF.

This clonotype was observed many times. The chain has TRBV29-1 and TRBJ2-3, with D possibly matching TRBD1 (6 bases). The CDR3 is 13 residues long. Per the germline V gene, CDR1 is SQVTM and CDR2 is ANQGSEA. Trimming took off 7 bases at V and 1 base at J, with 12 bases between the two ends. CDR3 protein: CSAYRTGTDTQYF. CDR3 nucleotides: TGCAGCGCATATAGGACAGGCACAGATACGCAGTATTTT.

This clonotype was detected only a few times. V usage is TRBV7-8 and J usage is TRBJ2-7; TRBD1 aligns across 11 bases. Germline V gives CDR1 SGHVS, CDR2 FQNEAQ. This CDR3 has 16 residues. V was pared by 6 bases and J by 2 bases, with 9 bases of the junction left unmatched. CDR3 coding DNA: TGTGCCAGCAGAGGAGGACAGGGGGCCTCTGCCTACGAGCAGTACTTC. As protein: CASRGGQGASAYEQYF.